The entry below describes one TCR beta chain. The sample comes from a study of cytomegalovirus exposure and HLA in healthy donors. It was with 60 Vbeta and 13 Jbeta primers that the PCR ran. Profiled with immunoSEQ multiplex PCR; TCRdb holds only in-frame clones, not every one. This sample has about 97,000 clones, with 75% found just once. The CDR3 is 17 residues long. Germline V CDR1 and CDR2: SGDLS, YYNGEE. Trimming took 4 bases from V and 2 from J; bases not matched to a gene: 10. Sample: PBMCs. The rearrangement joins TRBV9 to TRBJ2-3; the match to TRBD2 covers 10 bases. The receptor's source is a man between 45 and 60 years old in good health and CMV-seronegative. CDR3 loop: CASSPVGSGGLTDTQYF. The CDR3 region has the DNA TGTGCCAGCAGCCCCGTGGGTAGCGGGGGGCTCACAGATACGCAGTATTTT.